The 21 T cell receptor beta chains below come from one sample, sequenced in a study of monozygotic twins with inflammatory bowel disease. TCRdb re-called the 5' RACE reads; one entry per CDR3 protein, DNA not given. The table for this sample gives roughly 160,000 distinct CDR3 sequences. The source material was blood. The source of these receptors is a human donor with ulcerative colitis or Crohn's disease, or a healthy co-twin of an affected twin (not recorded which).

The chain carries TRBV3-1 and TRBJ1-5; as DNA is missing, the TRBD1 call by TCRdb cannot be tested. The V gene's germline CDR1 is LGHDT and CDR2 YNNKEL (reference sequence). The CDR3 contains 14 residues. The CDR3 loop is CASSQDRDTQPQHF. Supplemented by reference TRBV3-1 and TRBJ1-5, the full variable domain reads DTAVSQTPKYLVTQMGNDKSIKCEQNLGHDTMYWYKQDSKKFLKIMFSYNNKELIINETVPNRFSPKSPDKAHLNLHINSLELGDSAVYFCASSQDRDTQPQHFGDGTRLSIL.

V gene TRBV7-2 combines with J gene TRBJ2-5; without DNA, the TCRdb call of TRBD1 cannot be checked. The CDR3 is 13 residues long. Germline V lookup: CDR1 SGHTA, CDR2 FQGNSA. The CDR3 sequence: CASSPTGPQTQYF.

The J gene is TRBJ2-5, the V gene TRBV12-3 or TRBV12-4; TCRdb returns TRBD1, unconfirmable since there is no DNA. The CDR3 totals 14 residues. CDR3 protein: CASSLRTGGETQYF.

The chain employs TRBV5-1 and TRBJ1-1. Per germline, CDR1 SGHRS and CDR2 YFSETQ. The CDR3 totals 14 residues. The CDR3 is CASSLDFGHTEAFF. Full variable domain (rest looked up from reference TRBV5-1 and TRBJ1-1): KAGVTQTPRYLIKTRGQQVTLSCSPISGHRSVSWYQQTPGQGLQFLFEYFSETQRNKGNFPGRFSGRQFSNSRSEMNVSTLELGDSALYLCASSLDFGHTEAFFGQGTRLTVV.

This chain links TRBV20-1 with TRBJ1-2. CDR3 size: 11 residues. The V gene's germline CDR1 is DFQATT and CDR2 SNEGSKA (reference sequence). The CDR3 sequence is CSAKRDIGYTF.

The CDR3 loop reads CASSQEPFTQETQYF. The V gene is TRBV14, the J gene TRBJ2-5. Germline V gene data show CDR1 as SGHDN and CDR2 as FVKESK. The length of the CDR3 is 15 residues. Looking up the rest from reference TRBV14 and TRBJ2-5 gives the full variable domain: EAGVTQFPSHSVIEKGQTVTLRCDPISGHDNLYWYRRVMGKEIKFLLHFVKESKQDESGMPNNRFLAERTGGTYSTLKVQPAELEDSGVYFCASSQEPFTQETQYFGPGTRLLVL.

This CDR3 is CSATKVSSYNSPLHF. The chain has TRBV20-1 and TRBJ1-6. The CDR3 consists of 15 residues. CDR1 DFQATT and CDR2 SNEGSKA come from the germline V gene (reference sequence).

The V call is TRBV5-1, the J call TRBJ1-2; TCRdb returns TRBD1, unconfirmable since there is no DNA. Germline V CDR1 and CDR2: SGHRS, YFSETQ. The length of the CDR3 is 12 residues. The CDR3 loop reads CASSLQGNGYTF. Variable domain in full (rest from reference TRBV5-1 and TRBJ1-2): KAGVTQTPRYLIKTRGQQVTLSCSPISGHRSVSWYQQTPGQGLQFLFEYFSETQRNKGNFPGRFSGRQFSNSRSEMNVSTLELGDSALYLCASSLQGNGYTFGSGTRLTVV.

The chain has TRBV27 and TRBJ1-2; absent DNA, TCRdb's TRBD1 call cannot be checked. This CDR3 is 13 amino acids long. Germline loops: CDR1 MNHEY, CDR2 SMNVEV (reference sequence). CDR3 sequence reads: CASRTDANYGYTF.

This sequence joins TRBV6-2 or TRBV6-3 and TRBJ2-1; TCRdb selects TRBD1, and the lack of DNA leaves this call unchecked. There are 13 residues in the CDR3. Germline V gene lookup returns CDR1 MNHEY and CDR2 SVGEGT. CDR3: CASRFRGHNEQFF.

The CDR3 reads CATSDEGAGDTQYF. This sequence joins TRBV24-1 and TRBJ2-3; the TCRdb D gene call, TRBD1, has no DNA to confirm it. Germline lookup yields CDR1 KGHDR and CDR2 SFDVKD. The length of the CDR3 is 14 residues.

This chain joins TRBV4-3 and TRBJ2-4. This CDR3 region has 14 residues. The germline gives CDR1 LGHNA, CDR2 YSLEER. This CDR3 reads CASSQGVSWNIQYF.

The CDR3: CASSLESKLWAGYTF. The chain joins TRBV12-3 or TRBV12-4 to TRBJ1-2. This CDR3 has 15 amino acids.

The V call is TRBV5-1, the J call TRBJ2-1. Germline loops: CDR1 SGHRS, CDR2 YFSETQ. The CDR3 runs 12 residues. The CDR3 loop is CASSLPLDEQFF.

The rearrangement links TRBV7-2 to TRBJ2-3; TCRdb's D call, TRBD2, is unchecked because there is no DNA. CDR1 and CDR2 (germline): SGHTA, FQGNSA. This CDR3 region has 16 residues. The CDR3 reads CASSLRTSVGTDTQYF. The full variable domain, rest sourced from reference TRBV7-2 and TRBJ2-3, is GAGVSQSPSNKVTEKGKDVELRCDPISGHTALYWYRQSLGQGLEFLIYFQGNSAPDKSGLPSDRFSAERTGGSVSTLTIQRTQQEDSAVYLCASSLRTSVGTDTQYFGPGTRLTVL.

V usage is TRBV19 and J usage is TRBJ2-7; TCRdb reports TRBD1, a call that lacks DNA to check it against. From germline, CDR1 is LNHDA and CDR2 SQIVND (reference sequence). This CDR3 is 16 amino acids long. The CDR3 is CASSASAGTAVYEQYF.

The gene calls are TRBV13 and TRBJ1-1. Germline values: CDR1 PRHDT, CDR2 FYEKMQ (reference sequence). The CDR3 spans 13 residues. CDR3 amino acids: CASSLYRNTEAFF.

The chain has TRBV16 and TRBJ1-5. Per the germline V gene, CDR1 is KGHSY and CDR2 is FQNENV. The CDR3 is 15 residues long. The CDR3 reads CASSLHSVGNQPQHF.

The chain has TRBV10-3 and TRBJ1-4; TCRdb names TRBD1, which stays unverified in the absence of DNA. The CDR3 runs 16 residues. CDR1 ENHRY and CDR2 SYGVKD come from the germline V gene. This CDR3 reads CAIRGNVTGGHEKLFF.

The chain links TRBV5-1 to TRBJ2-7; TCRdb's assignment of TRBD1 cannot be checked, as there is no DNA. The CDR3 is 15 residues long. Per germline, CDR1 SGHRS and CDR2 YFSETQ. The CDR3 protein is CASSSTGTGLYELYF.

This sequence joins TRBV20-1 and TRBJ2-5; TCRdb proposes TRBD2, but this gene call is untestable without DNA. The CDR3 contains 14 residues. Germline CDR1 and CDR2: DFQATT and SNEGSKA (reference sequence). The CDR3 is CSAESGTFQETQYF.